This TCR beta chain was identified during a study of T cell responses to AZD1222 COVID-19 vaccine. Study-wide context: Combined were second doses at about 4 or about 12 weeks. Study findings and constraints: Recipients of AZD1222 seropositive at baseline numbered only 6 or 7. Reportedly, nearly half the spike-specific TCRs target unmutated variant regions.

V was cut by 11 bases and J by 2 bases, with 21 bases left in between. The CDR3 loop spans 15 amino acids. Germline CDR1 is SNHLY and CDR2 is FYNNEI. Sequencing used immunoSEQ multiplex PCR; TCRdb keeps in-frame clones, though not all of them. This sample has about 92,000 clones, with over 75% found just once. About this clone: Its antigen is undetermined.

The receptor's source is an adult in good health. The V gene is TRBV2, the J gene TRBJ2-5; no definite D call. Sample: peripheral blood, taken on day 0 of AZD1222 vaccination. CDR3 sequence (DNA): TGTGCCGGAGCAATAGAGCAGAACCCACAAGAGACCCAGTACTTC. Its translation: CAGAIEQNPQETQYF.